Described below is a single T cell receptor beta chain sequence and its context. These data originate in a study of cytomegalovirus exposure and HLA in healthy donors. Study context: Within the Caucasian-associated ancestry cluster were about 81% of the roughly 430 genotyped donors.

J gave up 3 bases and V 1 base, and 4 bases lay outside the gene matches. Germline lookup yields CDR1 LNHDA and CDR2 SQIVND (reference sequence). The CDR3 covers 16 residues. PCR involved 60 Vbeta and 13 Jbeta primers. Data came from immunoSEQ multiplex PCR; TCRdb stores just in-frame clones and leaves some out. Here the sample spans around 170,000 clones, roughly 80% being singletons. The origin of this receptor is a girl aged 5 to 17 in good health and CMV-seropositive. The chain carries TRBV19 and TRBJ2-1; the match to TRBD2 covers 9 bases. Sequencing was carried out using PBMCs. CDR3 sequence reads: CASSIVGGRVYNEQFF. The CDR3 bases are TGTGCCAGTAGTATAGTAGGCGGGAGGGTCTACAATGAGCAGTTCTTC.